Included here is one TCR beta chain sequence, with context. Its target antigen remains unknown. Base qualities are missing; no much larger clone stands one base away. Every diabetic patient fulfilled standard classification criteria for type 1 or type 2 diabetes, and glucose and C-peptide were evaluated using WHO-recommended methods. Exclusion applied to any donor with other autoimmune diseases or infections within the previous four weeks. A roughly 9.1-milliliter sample of peripheral blood was drawn from every participant. PBMCs were isolated with LymphoPrep density separation. The data were obtained in a study of type 1 and type 2 diabetes patients (dated by TCRdb to the mid-2010s). Concerning the study at large: Recruited in China, the cohort was made up of 8 to 10 type 1 diabetes patients, four type 2 diabetes patients and about six nondiabetic controls. Throughout the study, CD4 or CD8 MicroBeads on MACS columns were used to positively select CD4+ and CD8+ T cells from PBMCs. A total of 15 million to 20 million paired-end reads were generated across the whole study. TCRbeta repertoires were profiled by high-throughput sequencing in the study to compare type 1 diabetes, type 2 diabetes and nondiabetic individuals. Type 2 diabetes patients were used as a disease comparison group for the type 1 diabetes patients. Comparing approximately 19-cycle and approximately 23-cycle amplification showed similar V gene usage, suggesting similar primer efficiencies and random PCR bias. TCRbeta libraries were sequenced paired-end on Illumina HiSeq 2000 or MiSeq instruments.

For CDR1 and CDR2, the germline V gene lists SGHVS and FQNEAQ. There are 14 amino acids in the CDR3, from cysteine to phenylalanine inclusive. The sequence is cut down to CDR3 DNA, 42 bases in frame from base 1. V lost 5 bases and J lost 5 bases; the stretch between them is 13 bases long. What the research found in general, with its limitations: The study groups were not matched for age and gender, which could bias interpretation. Highly correlated V and J gene usage patterns were observed for type 2 diabetes and control samples, with an average of around 0.97 between samples. Since just a limited number of T2D and control samples were sequenced, some T1D-only HECs might also appear in more T2D or control samples. Type 2 diabetes repertoires showed high diversity, significantly greater than type 1 diabetes repertoires in both CD4+ and CD8+ T cells. Few highly-expanded CD4+ clones, median one, were found in type 2 diabetes patients, accounting for a median roughly 4% of reads.

These reads were obtained on an Illumina MiSeq. Genomic DNA from sorted T cell subsets was used as template for TCRbeta CDR3 amplification. The TCRbeta CDR3 region was amplified by multiplex PCR with 30 forward and 13 reverse primers. AMPure XP beads were used to purify the PCR products, after which a second approximately 26-cycle PCR added indices and adaptors. Libraries were gel-purified using the QIAquick Gel Extraction Kit before sequencing. Under the source paper's analysis protocol: FLASH was used to merge the paired-end reads, and IgBLAST was used to align the reads to IMGT V, D and J germline references. Reads with below 70% alignment identity to germline references were discarded, and roughly 11 million reads were retained study-wide. CDR3 boundaries, reading frame and productivity were assigned following IMGT definitions. Highly-expanded clones were defined as clones at or above 1% of reads, and diversity was measured by normalized Shannon entropy. Group differences in Shannon entropy were tested with unpaired two-tailed t-tests. The public reads were run again by TCRdb, first through fastp at Q25 and then through MiXCR, and only productive beta chains were kept. Each CDR3 protein gets just one entry, which takes the most common genes and DNA from the rows behind it. The V and J calls, along with clone size, are taken from TCRdb and not from the paper's own processing. Here the sample has about 290,000 distinct CDR3 sequences; roughly 44% occur a single time. The ten biggest clones cover around 15% of the sample.

Recombination joined TRBV7-8 with TRBJ2-1; no D gene is confidently identified. The receptor comes from a man aged 18 to 29 with type 2 diabetes. Sequencing was done on a sample of peripheral blood mononuclear cells (PBMCs). CDR3 loop: CASSPVRRNNEQFF. Here is the DNA: TGTGCCAGCAGCCCAGTCCGACGGAACAATGAGCAGTTCTTC. Here the CDR3 is joined to the reference TRBV7-8 and TRBJ2-1 genes, and the full variable domain is: GAGVSQSPRYKVAKRGQDVALRCDPISGHVSLFWYQQALGQGPEFLTYFQNEAQLDKSGLPSDRFFAERPEGSVSTLKIQRTQQEDSAVYLCASSPVRRNNEQFFGPGTRLTVL.